The subject of this entry is one T cell receptor beta chain. It lacks a known antigen. One base away there is no much larger clone; base qualities are not given. The CDR3 contains 14 residues, cysteine and phenylalanine counted. Only the CDR3 portion is preserved as DNA: 42 bases, with reading frame beginning at the first base. CDR1 and CDR2 (SGHNT, YYREEE) derive from the germline V gene (reference sequence). After removal of 2 bases from V and 7 bases from J, the junction retains 9 bases not matched to a gene. The data belong to a study of OX40 agonist ivuxolimab in advanced cancers. Broadly, across the study: Ivuxolimab, which targeted the costimulatory receptor OX40 (CD134), was an agonistic, fully human IgG2 monoclonal antibody. Peripheral TCRbeta sequencing was intended to test whether TCR sequence diversity was altered and clonal T-cell expansion was caused by ivuxolimab. Intravenous ivuxolimab was administered to patients every 2 weeks at six dose levels: 0.01, 0.1, 0.3, 1.5, 3 and 10 mg/kg. Of the roughly 53 patients in dose escalation, some 20 had hepatocellular carcinoma, some 15 had melanoma, 9 had renal cell carcinoma and 9 had head and neck cancer. The paper covers the monotherapy dose-escalation part of the phase I ivuxolimab trial, which included N of about 50 patients. In the dose-escalation cohort, 82.7% of patients were male, and the mean age was around 60 years, with a range of 23 to 79. Patients were allowed to have had prior anti-PD-1, anti-PD-L1 or anti-CTLA-4 therapy, and around 40% of the dose-escalation patients had previously received checkpoint inhibitors. Partial responses were achieved by three dose-escalation patients, of whom one had hepatocellular carcinoma and two had cutaneous melanoma.

Overall study outcomes, separate from this receptor: Partial responders in the 0.1-3.0 mg/kg groups had among the lowest normalized peripheral clonal expansion, especially among CD8+ T cells. On average, CD8+ T cells showed more expanded clones than CD4+ T cells after ivuxolimab. Which antigens the clonally expanded peripheral T cells were specific for was not determined. At doses of 0.1 to 3.0 mg/kg, clonal expansion of both CD4+ and CD8+ blood T cells was observed from baseline to week 6. Low levels of normalized T-cell clonal expansion were also shown by some nonresponding patients.

Genomic DNA was isolated from the sorted cells so that the TCRbeta CDR3 region could be sequenced. The immunoSEQ Assay was used for sequencing of TCRbeta CDR3 regions. The source is immuneACCESS, and TCRdb retained only in-frame sequences with V and J called. Part of the clones is not carried over; for the studies checked, unresolved V genes explain less than half of this, and the remainder is unexplained. This sample is represented by about 150,000 clones; roughly 94% of them were singletons. The ten most abundant clones make up around 0.31% of the sample. The trial excluded patients who had a history of autoimmune disease or who were on systemic immunosuppression. Peripheral blood for TCR sequencing was collected from all dose cohorts at baseline, on cycle 4 day 1, and on cycle 7 day 1. The samples were taken from a phase I, first-in-human, multicenter, open-label dose-escalation trial of ivuxolimab. Adults with locally advanced or metastatic melanoma, renal cell, hepatocellular, or head and neck squamous cell carcinoma were enrolled in the trial. Before TCR sequencing, CD4+ and CD8+ T cells were separately sorted from peripheral blood.

This chain is built from TRBV5-4 and TRBJ2-7, and TRBD1 aligns with 7 junction nucleotides. Specimen: CD4+ or CD8+ T cells sorted from blood, collected in a trial of the OX40 agonist ivuxolimab. The TCR originated in an adult with an advanced solid tumor such as melanoma, head and neck, liver or kidney cancer. The CDR3 is CASSFQTGVGEQYF. Read as DNA, the sequence is TGTGCCAGCAGCTTCCAAACAGGGGTAGGGGAGCAGTACTTC.